The TCR beta chain described here comes from a study of blood T cell repertoires in COVID-19. Assay: immunoSEQ multiplex PCR; the TCRdb copy retains only in-frame clones and omits some. The sample lists 100,000 or so clones, roughly 84% occurring once. This clone turned up a few times. The CDR3 has 15 residues. Germline V gene lookup returns CDR1 MNHEY and CDR2 SVGAGI. The J segment lost 2 bases and the V segment lost 8 bases, leaving 8 bases of the junction unmatched. The sequenced material came from peripheral blood. The chain recombines TRBV6-5 with TRBJ2-5; 10 bases fit TRBD1. This TCR came from a human donor in a cohort sampled during active COVID-19. CDR3 loop: CASSRTGGIQETQYF. CDR3 DNA sequence: TGTGCCAGCTCCCGGACAGGGGGGATTCAAGAGACCCAGTACTTC.